This TCR beta chain was retrieved from a study of a mutant IDH1 vaccine in newly diagnosed glioma. Regarding the study as a whole: Altogether, around 93% of patients exhibited vaccine-induced immune responses.

Some clones are missing from TCRdb's copy, which holds only in-frame ones; the method was immunoSEQ multiplex PCR. The table shows about 54,000 clones, with around 87% occurring only once. To note about this clone: Its cognate antigen is unknown.

CDR1 MDHEN and CDR2 SYDVKM come from the germline V gene. The CDR3 covers 15 residues. The V end lost 4 bases, the J end lost 7 bases, and 20 bases lay between the germline ends. Time point of the sample: week 23, last vaccination. The study gave 300 ug of mutant IDH1 20-mer peptide per vaccine dose, with topical imiquimod. Donor diagnoses consisted of new WHO grade 3 or 4 IDH1-mutant, ATRX-lost astrocytomas. The genes are TRBV28 and TRBJ2-7; D is perhaps TRBD2 (6 bases). Sequenced here: PBMCs, sampled from a glioma patient whose treatment included an IDH1 peptide vaccine. This TCR was sampled from a man aged 40-49 years with glioma. Here the CDR3 reads CASSSHKGLAVEQYF. The CDR3 nucleotides are TGTGCCAGCAGTTCCCACAAGGGACTGGCGGTAGAGCAGTACTTC.